These T cell receptor beta chains were read from a single sample in a study of T cell responses to AZD1222 COVID-19 vaccine. This table comes from immunoSEQ multiplex PCR, and its TCRdb copy is limited to in-frame clones, with some not included. The sample records 70,000 to 95,000 clones, roughly 89% being singletons. Here the sequenced sample was peripheral blood, taken on day 0 of MenACWY control vaccination. These receptors came from an adult in good health. The CDR3 runs from the conserved cysteine through the conserved F or W. Fields, in order: CDR3 protein, clone size, V gene, J gene. Part of the rows lack a size; the others show once, few, many or a class for expanded clones.

CDR3: CASSFGRAGTDDTQYF
size: once
V: TRBV5-1
J: TRBJ2-3

CDR3: CASSVAGGVTEAFF
size: -
V: TRBV9
J: TRBJ1-1

CDR3: CASSPGHTSNQPQHF
size: -
V: TRBV5-1
J: TRBJ1-5

CDR3: CSAARDTQYF
size: -
V: TRBV20-1
J: TRBJ2-3

CDR3: CASSQIAGGQDEQFF
size: -
V: TRBV3-1/TRBV3-2
J: TRBJ2-1

CDR3: CASSVPALGPANTGELFF
size: -
V: TRBV9
J: TRBJ2-2

CDR3: CASSLYRGDEKLFF
size: -
V: TRBV7-9
J: TRBJ1-4

CDR3: CASRLGGDSFYEQYF
size: -
V: TRBV28
J: TRBJ2-7

CDR3: CASSQDLGGGVAAYNEQFF
size: once
V: TRBV14
J: TRBJ2-1

CDR3: CASSPPTLNTEAFF
size: few
V: TRBV6-5
J: TRBJ1-1

CDR3: CASAPSGPVGYTF
size: -
V: TRBV5-1
J: TRBJ1-2

CDR3: CASRTQGTSGNYQFF
size: once
V: TRBV19
J: TRBJ2-1

CDR3: CASSHAPNYEQYF
size: -
V: TRBV27
J: TRBJ2-7

CDR3: CASGGGYTF
size: -
V: TRBV6-5
J: TRBJ1-2

CDR3: CASSLFGQPQHF
size: -
V: TRBV27
J: TRBJ1-5

CDR3: CASSQWQLNTEAFF
size: -
V: TRBV6-5
J: TRBJ1-1

CDR3: CASSLPGTGSYEQYF
size: few
V: TRBV5-4
J: TRBJ2-7

CDR3: CASRGGDTQYF
size: -
V: TRBV2
J: TRBJ2-3

CDR3: CASSTSQDLRGEKLFF
size: -
V: TRBV19
J: TRBJ1-4

CDR3: CASSYSGTAYGYTF
size: once
V: TRBV11-2
J: TRBJ1-2

CDR3: CASSIGIKNEQFF
size: -
V: TRBV19
J: TRBJ2-1

CDR3: CASYSRSPLEAFF
size: once
V: TRBV12-3/TRBV12-4
J: TRBJ1-1

CDR3: CASSEWLNYGYTF
size: -
V: TRBV2
J: TRBJ1-2

CDR3: CASRGQGRSNQPQHF
size: -
V: TRBV2
J: TRBJ1-5

CDR3: CASSLMEYYGYTF
size: -
V: TRBV7-9
J: TRBJ1-2

CDR3: CASSQAESNRATEAFF
size: few
V: TRBV3-1/TRBV3-2
J: TRBJ1-1

CDR3: CASSPSRALEAFF
size: -
V: TRBV19
J: TRBJ1-1

CDR3: CATRQGVGGSNQPQHF
size: -
V: TRBV27
J: TRBJ1-5

CDR3: CASSPPNTGELFF
size: -
V: TRBV3-1/TRBV3-2
J: TRBJ2-2

CDR3: CASSLRGWNSPLHF
size: few
V: TRBV5-5
J: TRBJ1-6

CDR3: CASTAHGAAFNNEQFF
size: -
V: TRBV11-2
J: TRBJ2-1

CDR3: CASSLEGWGEQYF
size: -
V: TRBV5-1
J: TRBJ2-7